One sample yielded the 27 T cell receptor beta chains listed below, sequenced in a study of T cell clones after liver transplantation. The protocol was immunoSEQ multiplex PCR, while the TCRdb copy is restricted to in-frame clones and leaves out a portion. The table lists 95,000 to 130,000 clones, about nine tenths of them singletons. Material: CD4+ T cells from blood, obtained 12 months after liver transplant. The receptors were sampled from a human patient who received a liver transplant. Some T cells may arise from the graft donor.

The chain is built from TRBV19 and TRBJ2-5; 9 positions agree with TRBD1. Unmatched junction bases numbered 9, after V lost 10 bases and J lost 3 bases. Germline V gives CDR1 LNHDA, CDR2 SQIVND (reference sequence). The CDR3 length is 14 residues. For the CDR3, the DNA is TGTGCCACCCGGGACAGGGCGACCGAAGAGACCCAGTACTTC. Protein: CATRDRATEETQYF.

The chain joins TRBV2 to TRBJ1-5; 10 bases map to TRBD1. The CDR3 runs 16 residues. V was pared by 4 bases and J by 2 bases, with 5 bases of the junction left unmatched. Germline CDR1 SNHLY, CDR2 FYNNEI. The CDR3 DNA sequence: TGTGCCAGCAGTGGGGGACAGGGGAAAGGCAATCAGCCCCAGCATTTT. Residues: CASSGGQGKGNQPQHF.

This chain links TRBV7-2 with TRBJ2-1; D possibly corresponds to TRBD2 (6 bases). The CDR3 runs to 15 residues. V gave up 5 bases and J gave up 3 bases, with 14 bases separating them. CDR1 SGHTA and CDR2 FQGNSA come from the germline V gene. The CDR3 region is CASSPGRGHYNEQFF. The CDR3 DNA reads TGTGCCAGCAGCCCTGGGCGGGGCCACTACAATGAGCAGTTCTTC.

About this clone: The junction departs from germline at one end; a sequencing error may be responsible. The chain has TRBV5-1 and TRBJ2-7; D gene unclear. Germline-derived CDR1 and CDR2 are SGHRS and YFSETQ. There are 12 residues in the CDR3. In nucleotides, the CDR3 is TGCGCCAGCAGCTCCTTCTCCCACGAGCAGTACTTC. This translates into CASSSFSHEQYF. Filled out from reference TRBV5-1 and TRBJ2-7, the complete variable domain reads KAGVTQTPRYLIKTRGQQVTLSCSPISGHRSVSWYQQTPGQGLQFLFEYFSETQRNKGNFPGRFSGRQFSNSRSEMNVSTLELGDSALYLCASSSFSHEQYFGPGTRLTVT.

The rearrangement uses TRBV4-3 and TRBJ2-5, with 8 bases matching TRBD2. The germline V gene encodes CDR1 LGHNA and CDR2 YSLEER. This CDR3 has 15 residues. V dropped 1 base and J dropped 4; count of bases not matched to a gene: 5. CDR3 protein: CASSQAPRGGETQYF. CDR3 nucleotides: TGCGCCAGCAGCCAAGCCCCCCGGGGGGGAGAGACCCAGTACTTC.

This clone has more than one count but fewer than ten. The rearrangement joins TRBV5-1 to TRBJ2-6; D gene ambiguous. CDR1 and CDR2 from the germline V gene are SGHRS and YFSETQ. Trimming took 7 bases from V and 1 from J, leaving 12 bases between them. This CDR3 is built from 15 residues. In DNA form, the CDR3 reads TGCGCCAGCTCAAACCGCCATTCTGGGGCCAACGTCCTGACTTTC. This gives the protein CASSNRHSGANVLTF. The full variable domain, completed using reference TRBV5-1 and TRBJ2-6, is KAGVTQTPRYLIKTRGQQVTLSCSPISGHRSVSWYQQTPGQGLQFLFEYFSETQRNKGNFPGRFSGRQFSNSRSEMNVSTLELGDSALYLCASSNRHSGANVLTFGAGSRLTVL.

The chain joins TRBV11-3 to TRBJ1-1, with D unclear. Per germline, CDR1 SGHNT and CDR2 YENEEA. Trimming stripped 1 base from V and 8 bases from J, with 8 bases between. The CDR3 consists of 12 residues. The CDR3 loop reads CASSLVSREAFF. The CDR3 nucleotides are TGTGCCAGCAGCTTAGTCTCCAGAGAAGCTTTCTTT. The variable domain in full, with the rest retrieved from reference TRBV11-3 and TRBJ1-1, is EAGVVQSPRYKIIEKKQPVAFWCNPISGHNTLYWYLQNLGQGPELLIRYENEEAVDDSQLPKDRFSAERLKGVDSTLKIQPAELGDSAVYLCASSLVSREAFFGQGTRLTVV.

The V gene is TRBV11-3, the J gene TRBJ1-1, with D maybe TRBD1 (5 bases). The germline CDR1 and CDR2 sequences are SGHNT and YENEEA. V was trimmed by 5 bases and J by 6 bases, leaving 19 bases between them. This CDR3 spans 15 amino acids. CDR3 sequence: CASSPRGGVHAEAFF. The CDR3 DNA follows: TGTGCCAGCAGCCCACGTGGGGGGGTTCACGCTGAAGCTTTCTTT.

The J gene is TRBJ2-3, the V gene TRBV7-2, with D possibly TRBD2 on 6 matching bases. Trimming removed 5 bases from V and 3 bases from J, with 18 bases in between. Germline V gene data show CDR1 as SGHTA and CDR2 as FQGNSA. The CDR3 spans 16 residues. The CDR3 reads CASSTSGGIGTDTQYF. The CDR3 DNA sequence: TGTGCCAGCAGCACGAGTGGCGGGATTGGGACAGATACGCAGTATTTT. The complete variable domain, with remaining parts taken from reference TRBV7-2 and TRBJ2-3, reads GAGVSQSPSNKVTEKGKDVELRCDPISGHTALYWYRQSLGQGLEFLIYFQGNSAPDKSGLPSDRFSAERTGGSVSTLTIQRTQQEDSAVYLCASSTSGGIGTDTQYFGPGTRLTVL.

The chain has TRBV6-6 and TRBJ2-7; D is perhaps TRBD1 (6 bases). The CDR3 is 12 residues long. CDR1 and CDR2 from the germline V gene are MNHNY and SVGAGI (reference sequence). Trimming left V 8 bases short and J 1 base short, with 9 bases between. The CDR3 spells CASQDSSYEQYF. CDR3 DNA sequence: TGTGCCAGCCAGGACAGTTCCTACGAGCAGTACTTC.

The chain recombines TRBV6-4 with TRBJ1-5, with D unresolved. V was clipped by 7 bases and J by 5 bases, with 24 bases between them. Germline V gene lookup returns CDR1 MRHNA and CDR2 SNTAGT. The CDR3 loop spans 17 amino acids. CDR3 amino acids: CASNPPVGAAGHQPQHF. The CDR3 DNA sequence: TGTGCCAGCAACCCACCTGTAGGTGCCGCGGGCCATCAGCCCCAGCATTTT.

This sequence joins TRBV6-1 and TRBJ2-1, with D uncertain. CDR1 and CDR2 from the germline V gene are MNHNS and SASEGT. This CDR3 contains 15 residues. V shed 1 base and J shed 7 bases, with 14 bases lying between them. The DNA of the CDR3 is TGTGCCAGCAGTGAAGATATTGGCTACCGAAATGAGCAGTTCTTC. Encoded protein: CASSEDIGYRNEQFF.

This clone appeared once. V and J are TRBV28 and TRBJ1-1; 11 nucleotides match TRBD1. The CDR3 consists of 17 residues. Losses at the gene ends were 7 bases for V and 3 bases for J; bases not matched to a gene: 13. Germline V gene lookup returns CDR1 MDHEN and CDR2 SYDVKM. The CDR3 nucleotides are TGTGCCAGCAATAAAATCGGACAGGGGGCTTCTGACACTGAAGCTTTCTTT. Translated, it gives CASNKIGQGASDTEAFF.

This chain joins TRBV9 and TRBJ2-1; D gene ambiguous. CDR3 length: 15 residues. Trimming took 0 bases from V and 6 from J, leaving 13 bases between them. CDR1 is SGDLS, CDR2 YYNGEE, per germline. CDR3 region: CASSVDPEFANEQFF. CDR3 nucleotide sequence: TGTGCCAGCAGCGTAGACCCCGAATTCGCCAATGAGCAGTTCTTC.

This clone was seen many times. The genes are TRBV4-1 and TRBJ2-3, with 8 bases fitting TRBD2. CDR1 and CDR2 (germline): MGHRA, YSYEKL. V dropped 5 bases and J dropped 6; count of bases not matched to a gene: 13. The CDR3 consists of 16 residues. The DNA for the CDR3 is TGCGCCAGCAGCTCCCGTGGTAGCGGGGTAGGCGATACGCAGTATTTT. Encoded protein: CASSSRGSGVGDTQYF.

This clone was seen repeatedly, ten times or more. This sample also contains other DNA sequences that code for the same CDR3. The J gene is TRBJ1-3, the V gene TRBV30; 7 nucleotides line up with TRBD1. The J segment lost 0 bases and the V segment lost 5 bases, leaving 7 bases of the junction unmatched. The CDR3 is made up of 15 amino acids. The V gene's germline CDR1 is GTSNPN and CDR2 SVGIG (reference sequence). CDR3 nucleotides: TGTGCCTGGTCCCGGGACAGCGGCTCTGGAAACACCATATATTTT. Its protein product is CAWSRDSGSGNTIYF.

The chain combines TRBV30 with TRBJ1-2; D is unclear. CDR1 GTSNPN and CDR2 SVGIG come from the germline V gene (reference sequence). The CDR3 length is 19 residues. Trimming removed 0 bases from V and 6 bases from J, with 29 bases in between. The CDR3 DNA reads as TGTGCCTGGAGTGTAGGACGGGCTACGGGCCGGGCCGCAACTCATGGCTACACCTTC. As protein: CAWSVGRATGRAATHGYTF.

The chain has TRBV9 and TRBJ2-7, with 11 bases identical to TRBD2. This CDR3 spans 16 amino acids. The V gene end was trimmed by 6 bases and the J gene end by 2 bases; junction bases not matched to a gene: 10. Germline lookup yields CDR1 SGDLS and CDR2 YYNGEE. This CDR3 reads CASTTTRLAGPYEQYF. The DNA for the CDR3 is TGTGCCAGCACCACCACCCGACTAGCGGGACCCTACGAGCAGTACTTC.

In this sample, this clone turned up once. This chain uses TRBV2 with TRBJ2-5; no clear D gene. The ends were cut back, 1 base at V and 4 bases at J, with 1 base in the middle. Germline CDR1 reads SNHLY; CDR2 reads FYNNEI. The CDR3 extends over 11 amino acids. The CDR3 is CASSEVETQYF. The CDR3 DNA is TGTGCCAGCAGTGAAGTAGAGACCCAGTACTTC.

The chain recombines TRBV9 with TRBJ2-5; the D gene could be TRBD1 or TRBD2 (6 bases each). This CDR3 contains 14 residues. The V end lost 0 bases, the J end lost 5 bases, and 11 bases lay between the germline ends. Germline lookup yields CDR1 SGDLS and CDR2 YYNGEE. CDR3 in amino acids: CASSVGGAQETQYF. The CDR3 nucleotides are TGTGCCAGCAGCGTAGGGGGGGCCCAGGAGACCCAGTACTTC. The whole variable domain, remainder taken from reference TRBV9 and TRBJ2-5, is DSGVTQTPKHLITATGQRVTLRCSPRSGDLSVYWYQQSLDQGLQFLIQYYNGEERAKGNILERFSAQQFPDLHSELNLSSLELGDSALYFCASSVGGAQETQYFGPGTRLLVL.

The chain uses TRBV5-1 and TRBJ1-3; D remains ambiguous. CDR1 is SGHRS and CDR2 is YFSETQ in the germline V gene. The CDR3 has 16 residues. Trimming shortened V by 3 bases and J by 0 bases, and 13 bases separated the two germline ends. CDR3: CASSSMNGVSGNTIYF. The CDR3 nucleotides read TGCGCCAGCAGCTCTATGAATGGAGTCTCTGGAAACACCATATATTTT.

The chain uses TRBV11-3 and TRBJ2-7; no reliable D call. This CDR3 comprises 10 residues. The germline CDR1 and CDR2 sequences are SGHNT and YENEEA. The V end was cut by 11 bases, the J end by 4 bases, with 9 bases between. The CDR3 DNA follows: TGTGCCGGTTTTCCGTACGAGCAGTACTTC. Protein sequence: CAGFPYEQYF.

The chain has TRBV5-1 and TRBJ1-2, with 11 bases that match TRBD1. The CDR3 loop spans 18 amino acids. V gave up 3 bases and J gave up 4 bases; unmatched junction bases: 14. Germline CDR1 and CDR2: SGHRS and YFSETQ. CDR3 nucleotides: TGCGCCAGCAGCTATGCCGGGACAGGGGGTTCCGTAGGCTATGGCTACACCTTC. Translation gives CASSYAGTGGSVGYGYTF.

The J gene is TRBJ2-3, the V gene TRBV7-2, with TRBD2 matching 11 bases. The junction had 5 bases not matched to a gene; V was cut back by 3 bases and J by 3 bases. The germline gives CDR1 SGHTA, CDR2 FQGNSA. The CDR3 contains 16 residues. The CDR3 loop is CASSFVAGGGTDTQYF. CDR3 in DNA: TGTGCCAGCAGCTTCGTAGCGGGAGGGGGTACAGATACGCAGTATTTT.

V usage is TRBV11-3 and J usage is TRBJ2-5, with D hard to call. Germline CDR1 and CDR2: SGHNT and YENEEA. This CDR3 region has 15 residues. The germline V and J ends were trimmed by 2 bases and 2 bases, with 12 bases remaining between them. CDR3 sequence (DNA): TGTGCCAGCAGCTTATGGAACAGCTTTCAAGAGACCCAGTACTTC. Its protein product is CASSLWNSFQETQYF.

This chain links TRBV6-1 with TRBJ2-1, with 12 bases matching TRBD2. This CDR3 comprises 16 residues. The trim removed 2 bases at V and 6 bases at J, leaving 5 bases unmatched. The germline V gene has CDR1 MNHNS and CDR2 SASEGT. Written as DNA, the CDR3 is TGTGCCAGCAGTGAAAGACTAGCGGGAGCTGGCAATGAGCAGTTCTTC. This translates into CASSERLAGAGNEQFF.

The gene calls are TRBV28 and TRBJ2-1; 9 positions match TRBD1. CDR1 is MDHEN and CDR2 is SYDVKM in the germline V gene. The CDR3 extends over 13 amino acids. V trimming: 6 bases; J trimming: 12 bases; junction bases outside the gene matches: 9. In DNA, the CDR3 is TGTGCCAGCAGCGGGGGACAGGGTTTAGCGCAGTTCTTC. Amino acid sequence: CASSGGQGLAQFF. The whole variable domain, remainder taken from reference TRBV28 and TRBJ2-1, is DVKVTQSSRYLVKRTGEKVFLECVQDMDHENMFWYRQDPGLGLRLIYFSYDVKMKEKGDIPEGYSVSREKKERFSLILESASTNQTSMYLCASSGGQGLAQFFGPGTRLTVL.